This T cell receptor beta chain was captured by sequencing in a study of identical twins. In this sample, this clonotype turned up many times. There are 15 residues in the CDR3. Deletions cut 3 bases from V and 2 bases from J, with 13 bases between. Germline CDR1 and CDR2: MNHEY and SMNVEV (reference sequence). One entry per CDR3 protein, called by TCRdb with MiXCR from the 5' RACE reads. Among 750,000 to 950,000 distinct CDR3 sequences listed, roughly 12% were seen once. The same data also went into a second study, on yellow fever vaccine responses in identical twins.

The chain joins TRBV27 to TRBJ1-1; D unclear. The clonotype comes from a woman between 18 and 29 years old in good health. The source material was PBMCs. The CDR3 sequence: CASSFQKSPNTEAFF. CDR3 DNA sequence: TGTGCCAGCAGTTTTCAGAAGTCCCCAAACACTGAAGCTTTCTTT.